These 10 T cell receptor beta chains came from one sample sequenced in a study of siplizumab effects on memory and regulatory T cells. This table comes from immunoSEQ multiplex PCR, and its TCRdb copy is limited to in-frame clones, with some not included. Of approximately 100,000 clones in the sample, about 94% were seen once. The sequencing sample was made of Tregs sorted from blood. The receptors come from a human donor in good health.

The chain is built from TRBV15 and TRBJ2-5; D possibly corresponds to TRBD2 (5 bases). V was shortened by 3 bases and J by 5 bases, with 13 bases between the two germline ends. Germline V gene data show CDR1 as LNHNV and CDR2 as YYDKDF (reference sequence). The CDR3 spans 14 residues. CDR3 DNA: TGTGCCACCAGCAGGGCCGTCTGGGAGGAGACCCAGTACTTC. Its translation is CATSRAVWEETQYF.

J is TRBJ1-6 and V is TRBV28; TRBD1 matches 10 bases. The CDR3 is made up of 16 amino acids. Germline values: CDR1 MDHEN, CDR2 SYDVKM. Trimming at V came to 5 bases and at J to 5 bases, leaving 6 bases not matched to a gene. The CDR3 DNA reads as TGTGCCAGCAGTCGACAGACAGGGGGCAATAATTCACCCCTCCACTTT. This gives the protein CASSRQTGGNNSPLHF. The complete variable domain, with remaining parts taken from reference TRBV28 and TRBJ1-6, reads DVKVTQSSRYLVKRTGEKVFLECVQDMDHENMFWYRQDPGLGLRLIYFSYDVKMKEKGDIPEGYSVSREKKERFSLILESASTNQTSMYLCASSRQTGGNNSPLHFGNGTRLTVT.

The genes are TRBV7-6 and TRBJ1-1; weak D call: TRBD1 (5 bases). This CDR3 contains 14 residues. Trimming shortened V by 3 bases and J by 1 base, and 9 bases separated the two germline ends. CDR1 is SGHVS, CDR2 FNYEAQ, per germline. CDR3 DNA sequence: TGTGCCAGCAGCTTGGGACTCACGAACACTGAAGCTTTCTTT. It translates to CASSLGLTNTEAFF.

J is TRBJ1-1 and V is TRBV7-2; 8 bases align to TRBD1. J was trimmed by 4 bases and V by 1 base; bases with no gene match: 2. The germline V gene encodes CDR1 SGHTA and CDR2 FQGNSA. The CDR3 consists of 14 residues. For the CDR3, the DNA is TGTGCCAGCAGCTTAGACAGGGGGGCCACTGAAGCTTTCTTT. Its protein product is CASSLDRGATEAFF. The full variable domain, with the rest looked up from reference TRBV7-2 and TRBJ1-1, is GAGVSQSPSNKVTEKGKDVELRCDPISGHTALYWYRQSLGQGLEFLIYFQGNSAPDKSGLPSDRFSAERTGGSVSTLTIQRTQQEDSAVYLCASSLDRGATEAFFGQGTRLTVV.

CDR3 bases: TGTGCCAGCAGTTGGACCGCCAACAGGGCTGAAGCTTTCTTT. Its protein is CASSWTANRAEAFF. The chain combines TRBV6-6 with TRBJ1-1; D perhaps matches TRBD1 (6 bases). This CDR3 spans 14 amino acids. Germline lookup yields CDR1 MNHNY and CDR2 SVGAGI (reference sequence). Between the trimmed V and J ends, which lost 4 bases and 6 bases, there was a span of 15 bases.

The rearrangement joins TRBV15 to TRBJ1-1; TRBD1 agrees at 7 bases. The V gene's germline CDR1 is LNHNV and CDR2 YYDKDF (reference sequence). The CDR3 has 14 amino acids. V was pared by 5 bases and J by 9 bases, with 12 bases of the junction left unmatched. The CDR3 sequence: CATSAGTARYQAFF. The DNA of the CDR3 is TGTGCCACCAGCGCCGGGACAGCGAGGTATCAAGCTTTCTTT.

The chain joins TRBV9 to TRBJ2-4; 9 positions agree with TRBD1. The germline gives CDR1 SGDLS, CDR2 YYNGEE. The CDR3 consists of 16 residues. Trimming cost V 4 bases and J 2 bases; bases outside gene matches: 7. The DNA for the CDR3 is TGTGCCAGCAGCCTAGGACAGGGGAGACCCAAAAACATTCAGTACTTC. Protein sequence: CASSLGQGRPKNIQYF.

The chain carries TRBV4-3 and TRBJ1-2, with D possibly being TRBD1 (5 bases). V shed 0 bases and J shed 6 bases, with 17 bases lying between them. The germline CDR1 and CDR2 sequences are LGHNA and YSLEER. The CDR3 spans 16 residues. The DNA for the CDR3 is TGCGCCAGCAGCCAAGATCGTGGCAGGGTAGGGCATGGCTACACCTTC. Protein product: CASSQDRGRVGHGYTF.

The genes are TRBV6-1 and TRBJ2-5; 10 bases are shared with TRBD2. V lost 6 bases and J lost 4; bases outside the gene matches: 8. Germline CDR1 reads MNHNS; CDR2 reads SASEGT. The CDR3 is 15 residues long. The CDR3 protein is CASREAGLATETQYF. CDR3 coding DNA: TGTGCCAGCAGGGAGGCGGGACTAGCGACAGAGACCCAGTACTTC.

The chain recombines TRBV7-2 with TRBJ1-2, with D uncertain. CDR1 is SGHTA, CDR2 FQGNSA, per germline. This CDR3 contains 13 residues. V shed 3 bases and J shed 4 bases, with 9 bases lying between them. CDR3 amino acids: CASSFGEIYGYTF. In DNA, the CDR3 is TGTGCCAGCAGCTTTGGAGAGATCTATGGCTACACCTTC.